Shown below are 13 T cell receptor beta chains from a single sample sequenced in a study of blood T cell repertoires in COVID-19. Profiled with immunoSEQ multiplex PCR; TCRdb holds only in-frame clones, not every one. This sample has approximately 40,000 clones, with about nine tenths found just once. The source material was peripheral blood. The origin of the receptors is a man in his sixties with acute or convalescent COVID-19.

The CDR3 loop reads CASSQNKGQPPDTQYF. For the CDR3, the DNA is TGTGCCAGCAGCCAAAACAAGGGGCAGCCGCCAGATACGCAGTATTTT. V usage is TRBV14 and J usage is TRBJ2-3; D is perhaps TRBD1 (5 bases). Germline CDR1 SGHDN, CDR2 FVKESK. The germline V and J ends were trimmed by 2 bases and 4 bases, with 16 bases remaining between them. The CDR3 covers 16 residues.

CDR3 loop: CASRRGTSGTANEQYF. DNA of the CDR3: TGCGCCAGCAGGAGGGGGACTAGCGGGACGGCTAATGAGCAGTACTTC. The chain couples TRBV5-1 to TRBJ2-7; 13 nucleotides line up with TRBD2. Trimming removed 5 bases from V and 7 bases from J; junction bases left unmatched: 12. The CDR3 is 16 amino acids. Germline V CDR1 and CDR2: SGHRS, YFSETQ.

This clone was picked up a small number of times. This rearrangement joins TRBV7-9 to TRBJ1-1; D is possibly TRBD1 (5 bases). Germline V gene lookup returns CDR1 SEHNR and CDR2 FQNEAQ (reference sequence). V shed 5 bases and J shed 1 base, with 11 bases lying between them. This CDR3 is built from 14 residues. CDR3 nucleotide sequence: TGTGCCAGCAGCCCCCCCAGGGCGAACACTGAAGCTTTCTTT. Translated, it gives CASSPPRANTEAFF.

This chain links TRBV18 with TRBJ1-1; 8 positions match TRBD1. Per the germline V gene, CDR1 is KGHSH and CDR2 is LQKENI. V trimming: 1 base; J trimming: 3 bases; junction bases outside the gene matches: 1. This CDR3 has 14 amino acids. This CDR3 is CASSPLQGDTEAFF. CDR3 in DNA: TGTGCCAGCTCACCACTACAGGGGGACACTGAAGCTTTCTTT.

This chain uses TRBV29-1 with TRBJ2-1; a possible D gene is TRBD2 (6 bases). CDR1 is SQVTM and CDR2 is ANQGSEA in the germline V gene. The V end was cut by 0 bases, the J end by 6 bases, with 12 bases between. This CDR3 has 14 residues. CDR3: CSVEEISGRNEQFF. The CDR3 nucleotides are TGCAGCGTTGAAGAAATTAGCGGTCGCAATGAGCAGTTCTTC.

This chain joins TRBV30 and TRBJ2-7; TRBD2 might be the D (5 bases). The CDR3 is 12 residues long. V lost 1 base and J 5 bases, leaving 9 bases between the germline ends. The V gene's germline CDR1 is GTSNPN and CDR2 SVGIG (reference sequence). The CDR3 loop is CAWSATGNEQYV. The DNA of the CDR3 is TGTGCCTGGAGTGCGACGGGGAACGAGCAGTACGTC.

The rearrangement joins TRBV18 to TRBJ2-7, with a tentative D call TRBD2 (6 bases). The CDR3 loop spans 14 amino acids. V lost 9 bases to trimming and J lost 6 bases, with 21 bases between them. CDR1 and CDR2 from the germline V gene are KGHSH and LQKENI. The CDR3 is CASLPGGGPIEQYF. The CDR3 region has the DNA TGTGCCAGTCTACCCGGGGGTGGGCCCATCGAGCAGTACTTC.

The chain uses TRBV13 and TRBJ1-2; D may be TRBD1 (5 bases). Trimming pared 0 bases from V and 4 bases from J, leaving 12 bases between. The CDR3 length is 15 residues. Germline V gene data show CDR1 as PRHDT and CDR2 as FYEKMQ (reference sequence). CDR3 DNA sequence: TGTGCCAGCAGCTTAGGACAGGCACCAATCTATGGCTACACCTTC. Encoded protein: CASSLGQAPIYGYTF.

The rearrangement joins TRBV18 to TRBJ2-7; 12 nucleotides align to TRBD1. The CDR3 totals 15 residues. Germline V gives CDR1 KGHSH, CDR2 LQKENI. The trim removed 5 bases at V and 3 bases at J, leaving 5 bases unmatched. The CDR3 loop is CASSWGQGAFYEQYF. CDR3 sequence (DNA): TGTGCCAGCTCATGGGGACAGGGGGCATTCTACGAGCAGTACTTC.

V and J are TRBV18 and TRBJ1-6; D call uncertain. The V end was cut by 5 bases, the J end by 9 bases, with 11 bases between. The CDR3 contains 13 residues. Germline V gives CDR1 KGHSH, CDR2 LQKENI. In DNA form, the CDR3 reads TGTGCCAGCTCAAGCGATGCGGTTTCACCCCTCCACTTT. Its translation: CASSSDAVSPLHF.

The genes are TRBV7-2 and TRBJ2-4; 9 positions match TRBD1. The CDR3 is made up of 15 amino acids. The germline V gene encodes CDR1 SGHTA and CDR2 FQGNSA. With 2 bases clipped from V and 6 bases from J, the junction kept 5 bases outside the gene matches. CDR3 sequence (DNA): TGTGCCAGCAGCTTATCCGGGACAGGGACAAACATTCAGTACTTC. Amino acids: CASSLSGTGTNIQYF.

This clone was seen a handful of times. The J gene is TRBJ1-4, the V gene TRBV11-2; weak D call: TRBD1 (6 bases). V lost 5 bases, J lost 3 bases, and 13 bases lay in between. The V gene's germline CDR1 is SGHAT and CDR2 FQNNGV. The length of the CDR3 is 15 residues. The CDR3 loop reads CASSSQGLANEKLFF. The CDR3 bases are TGTGCCAGCAGCAGCCAGGGGTTAGCTAATGAAAAACTGTTTTTT.

This clone was found once. Written as DNA, the CDR3 is TGTGCCAGTAGTCCCAAGGGACAGGGGGCCTACAATGAGCAGTTCTTC. The encoded protein is CASSPKGQGAYNEQFF. The rearrangement links TRBV19 to TRBJ2-1; the match to TRBD1 covers 11 bases. The CDR3 length is 16 residues. Per germline, CDR1 LNHDA and CDR2 SQIVND (reference sequence). With 5 bases clipped from V and 2 bases from J, the junction kept 5 bases outside the gene matches.